The sequence of this TCR beta chain was determined in a study of PD-L1 blockade in urothelial cancer. For the study at large: Blood underwent analysis 3 weeks (second dose) and 6 weeks after treatment began. Blood samples had a median of approximately 150,000 T cells, tens of thousands of unique TCRs, and clonality about 0.074. Study-wide findings and caveats: Pretreatment TCR clonality in blood under the median foretold superior survival.

Concerning this clone: Its antigen is as yet unknown.

The table came from immunoSEQ multiplex PCR; TCRdb's copy has only in-frame clones and leaves some out. Of under 35,000 clones in the sample, around 87% were seen once. The CDR3 extends over 15 amino acids. Germline CDR1 is SGHNT and CDR2 is YENEEA. The junction had 9 bases not matched to a gene; V was cut back by 5 bases and J by 5 bases. The V gene is TRBV11-3, the J gene TRBJ1-1; 9 positions match TRBD1. The source material was PBMCs, sampled around atezolizumab (anti-PD-L1) treatment. The sequence came from a man aged 50 or older with urothelial cancer. Here the CDR3 DNA reads TGTGCCAGCAGCGACTCTAACAGGGGGCGGACTGAAGCTTTCTTT. Amino acid sequence: CASSDSNRGRTEAFF.